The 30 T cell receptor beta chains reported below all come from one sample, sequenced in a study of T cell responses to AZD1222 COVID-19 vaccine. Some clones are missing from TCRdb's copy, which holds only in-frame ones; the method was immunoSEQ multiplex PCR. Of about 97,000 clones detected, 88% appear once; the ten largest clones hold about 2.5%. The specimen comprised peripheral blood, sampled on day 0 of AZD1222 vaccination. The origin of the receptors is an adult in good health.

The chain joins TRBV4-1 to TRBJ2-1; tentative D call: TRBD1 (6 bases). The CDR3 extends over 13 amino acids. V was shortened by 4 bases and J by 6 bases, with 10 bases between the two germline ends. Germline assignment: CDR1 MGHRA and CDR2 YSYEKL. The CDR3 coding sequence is TGCGCCAGCAGCCCCCGGGACACCAATGAGCAGTTCTTC. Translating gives CASSPRDTNEQFF.

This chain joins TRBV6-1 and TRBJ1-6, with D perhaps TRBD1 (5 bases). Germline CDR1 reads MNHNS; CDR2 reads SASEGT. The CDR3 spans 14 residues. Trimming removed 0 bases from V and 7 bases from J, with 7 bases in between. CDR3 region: CASSEARGNSPLHF. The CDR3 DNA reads TGTGCCAGCAGTGAAGCAAGGGGAAATTCACCCCTCCACTTT.

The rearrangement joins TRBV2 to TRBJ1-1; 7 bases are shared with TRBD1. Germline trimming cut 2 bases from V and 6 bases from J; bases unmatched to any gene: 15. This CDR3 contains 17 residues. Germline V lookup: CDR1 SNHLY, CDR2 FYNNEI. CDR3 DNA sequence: TGTGCCAGCAGTGAATGGCAACAGGGGCCCCGCAACGCTGAAGCTTTCTTT. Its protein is CASSEWQQGPRNAEAFF. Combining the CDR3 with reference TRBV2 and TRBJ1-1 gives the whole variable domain EPEVTQTPSHQVTQMGQEVILRCVPISNHLYFYWYRQILGQKVEFLVSFYNNEISEKSEIFDDQFSVERPDGSNFTLKIRSTKLEDSAMYFCASSEWQQGPRNAEAFFGQGTRLTVV.

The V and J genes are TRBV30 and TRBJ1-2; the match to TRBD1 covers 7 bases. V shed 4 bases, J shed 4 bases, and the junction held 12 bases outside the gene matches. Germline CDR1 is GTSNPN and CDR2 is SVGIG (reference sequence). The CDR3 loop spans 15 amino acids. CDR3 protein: CAWTPSDRATYGYTF. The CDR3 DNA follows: TGTGCCTGGACTCCTAGTGACAGGGCGACCTATGGCTACACCTTC.

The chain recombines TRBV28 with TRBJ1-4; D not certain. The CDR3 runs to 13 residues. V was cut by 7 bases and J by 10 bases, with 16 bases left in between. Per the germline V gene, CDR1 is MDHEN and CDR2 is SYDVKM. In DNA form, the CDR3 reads TGTGCCAGCACTCCCACCGGCGATCGAAAACTGTTTTTT. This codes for CASTPTGDRKLFF.

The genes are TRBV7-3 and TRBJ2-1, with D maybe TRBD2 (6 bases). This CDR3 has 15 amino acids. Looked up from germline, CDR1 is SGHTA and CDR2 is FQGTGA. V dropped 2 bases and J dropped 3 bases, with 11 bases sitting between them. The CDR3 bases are TGTGCCAGCAGCTTAGGGGGGTGGTACTACAATGAGCAGTTCTTC. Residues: CASSLGGWYYNEQFF.

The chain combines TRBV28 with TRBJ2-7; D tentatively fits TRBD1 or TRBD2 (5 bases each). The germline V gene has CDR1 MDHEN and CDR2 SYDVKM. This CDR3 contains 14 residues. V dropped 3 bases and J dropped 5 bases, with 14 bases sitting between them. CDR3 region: CASSFLPQGHEQYF. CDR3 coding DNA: TGTGCCAGCAGTTTCCTCCCGCAGGGACACGAGCAGTACTTC.

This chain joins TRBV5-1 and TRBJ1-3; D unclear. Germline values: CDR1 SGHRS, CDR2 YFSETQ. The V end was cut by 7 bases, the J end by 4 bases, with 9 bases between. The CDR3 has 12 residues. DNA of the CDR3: TGCGCCAGCTCCGACTTGGGAAACACCATATATTTT. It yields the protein CASSDLGNTIYF. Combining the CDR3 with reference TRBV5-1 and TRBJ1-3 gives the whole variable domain KAGVTQTPRYLIKTRGQQVTLSCSPISGHRSVSWYQQTPGQGLQFLFEYFSETQRNKGNFPGRFSGRQFSNSRSEMNVSTLELGDSALYLCASSDLGNTIYFGEGSWLTVV.

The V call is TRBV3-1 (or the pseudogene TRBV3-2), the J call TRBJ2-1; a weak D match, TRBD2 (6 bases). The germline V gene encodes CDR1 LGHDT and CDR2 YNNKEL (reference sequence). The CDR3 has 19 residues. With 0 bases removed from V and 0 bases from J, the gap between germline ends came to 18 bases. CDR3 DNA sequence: TGTGCCAGCAGCCAAGATCTTGACCGCGGGGCAAGCTCCTACAATGAGCAGTTCTTC. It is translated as CASSQDLDRGASSYNEQFF.

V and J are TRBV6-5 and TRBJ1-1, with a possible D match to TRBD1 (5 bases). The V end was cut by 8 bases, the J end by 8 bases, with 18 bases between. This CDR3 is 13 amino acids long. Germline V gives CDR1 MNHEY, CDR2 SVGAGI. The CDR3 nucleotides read TGTGCCAGCCAAAATTACTTAGGGGACGAAGCTTTCTTT. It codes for CASQNYLGDEAFF.

The CDR3 loop is CASSITGASNQPQHF. CDR3 nucleotide sequence: TGTGCCAGTAGTATAACAGGGGCTAGCAATCAGCCCCAGCATTTT. The chain joins TRBV19 to TRBJ1-5; 7 nucleotides agree with TRBD1. The CDR3 is 15 amino acids. Germline V gene sequence: CDR1 LNHDA, CDR2 SQIVND (reference sequence). Germline trimming cut 2 bases from V and 0 bases from J; bases unmatched to any gene: 1.

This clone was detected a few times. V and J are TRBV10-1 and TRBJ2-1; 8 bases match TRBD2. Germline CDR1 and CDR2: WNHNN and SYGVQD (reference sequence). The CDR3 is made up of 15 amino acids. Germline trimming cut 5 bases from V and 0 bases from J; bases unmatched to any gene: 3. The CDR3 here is CASSLAGSSYNEQFF. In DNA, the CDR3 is TGCGCCAGCAGTTTAGCGGGGAGCTCCTACAATGAGCAGTTCTTC.

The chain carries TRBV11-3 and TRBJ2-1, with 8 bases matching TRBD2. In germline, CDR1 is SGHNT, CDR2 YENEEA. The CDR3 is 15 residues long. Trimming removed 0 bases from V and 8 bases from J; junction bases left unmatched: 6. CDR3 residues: CASSLETGGAHEQFF. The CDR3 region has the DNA TGTGCCAGCAGCTTAGAAACCGGGGGGGCACATGAGCAGTTCTTC.

The chain's CDR3 is CAWSVGGGLYEQYF. CDR3 in DNA: TGTGCCTGGAGTGTAGGGGGGGGTTTGTACGAGCAGTACTTC. V and J are TRBV30 and TRBJ2-7, with D possibly being TRBD2 (7 bases). Germline CDR1 reads GTSNPN; CDR2 reads SVGIG (reference sequence). Deletions cut 0 bases from V and 4 bases from J, with 13 bases between. CDR3 size: 14 residues.

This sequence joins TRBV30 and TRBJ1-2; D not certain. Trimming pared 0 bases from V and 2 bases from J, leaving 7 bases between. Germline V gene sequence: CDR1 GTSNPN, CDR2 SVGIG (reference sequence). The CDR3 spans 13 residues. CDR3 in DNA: TGTGCCTGGAGTGTTGACCGCAACTATGGCTACACCTTC. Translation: CAWSVDRNYGYTF.

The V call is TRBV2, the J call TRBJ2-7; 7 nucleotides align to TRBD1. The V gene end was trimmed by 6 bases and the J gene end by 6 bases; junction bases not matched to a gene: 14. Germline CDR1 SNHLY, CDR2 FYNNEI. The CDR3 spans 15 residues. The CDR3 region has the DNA TGTGCCAGCAGCTACACAGGGGTCTTCTTGCGCGAGCAGTACTTC. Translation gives CASSYTGVFLREQYF.

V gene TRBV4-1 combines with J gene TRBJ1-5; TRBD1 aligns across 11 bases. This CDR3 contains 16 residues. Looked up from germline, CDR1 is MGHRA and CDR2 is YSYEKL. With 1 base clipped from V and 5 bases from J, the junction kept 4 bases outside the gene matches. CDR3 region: CASSQGDRGVYQPQHF. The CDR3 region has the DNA TGCGCCAGCAGCCAAGGGGACAGGGGGGTCTATCAGCCCCAGCATTTT.

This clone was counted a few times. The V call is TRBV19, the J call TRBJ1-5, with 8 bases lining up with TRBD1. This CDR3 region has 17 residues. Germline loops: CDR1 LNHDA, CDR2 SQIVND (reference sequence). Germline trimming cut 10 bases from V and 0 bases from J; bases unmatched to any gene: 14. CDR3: CAIGDPGGRLSNQPQHF. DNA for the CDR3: TGTGCCATCGGGGATCCAGGGGGCAGACTTAGCAATCAGCCCCAGCATTTT.

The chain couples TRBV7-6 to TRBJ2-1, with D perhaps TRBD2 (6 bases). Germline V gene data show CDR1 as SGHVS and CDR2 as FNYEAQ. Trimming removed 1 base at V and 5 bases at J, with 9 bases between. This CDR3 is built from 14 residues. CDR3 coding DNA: TGTGCCAGCAGCTTAGTTAGGGAGGACAATGAGCAGTTCTTC. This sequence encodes CASSLVREDNEQFF.

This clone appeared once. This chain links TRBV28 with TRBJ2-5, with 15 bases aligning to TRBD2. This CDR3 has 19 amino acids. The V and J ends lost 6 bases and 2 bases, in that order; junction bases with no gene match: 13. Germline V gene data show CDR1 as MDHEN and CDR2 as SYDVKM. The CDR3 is CASRKFPGLAGGGQETQYF. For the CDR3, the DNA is TGTGCCAGCAGGAAATTTCCGGGACTAGCGGGGGGAGGGCAAGAGACCCAGTACTTC.

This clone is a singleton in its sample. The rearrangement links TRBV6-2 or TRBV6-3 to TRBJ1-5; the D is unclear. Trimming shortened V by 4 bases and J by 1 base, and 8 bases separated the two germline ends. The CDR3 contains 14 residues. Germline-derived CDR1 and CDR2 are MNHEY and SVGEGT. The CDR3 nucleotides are TGTGCCAGCAGTTCGGGGAGGAGCAATCAGCCCCAGCATTTT. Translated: CASSSGRSNQPQHF.

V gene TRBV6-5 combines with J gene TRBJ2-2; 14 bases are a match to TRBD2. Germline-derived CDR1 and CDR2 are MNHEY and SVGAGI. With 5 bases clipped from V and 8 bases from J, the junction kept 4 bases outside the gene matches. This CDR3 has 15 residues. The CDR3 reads CASSRLAGGSGELFF. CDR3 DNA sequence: TGTGCCAGCAGTAGACTAGCGGGGGGGTCGGGGGAGCTGTTTTTT.

The CDR3 coding sequence is TGTGCCAGCAGTTTTGAAGGCTATGGCTACACCTTC. Translation gives CASSFEGYGYTF. The chain carries TRBV12-3 or TRBV12-4 and TRBJ1-2; D is uncertain. Trimming took off 3 bases at V and 4 bases at J, with 6 bases between the two ends. This CDR3 is 12 amino acids long.

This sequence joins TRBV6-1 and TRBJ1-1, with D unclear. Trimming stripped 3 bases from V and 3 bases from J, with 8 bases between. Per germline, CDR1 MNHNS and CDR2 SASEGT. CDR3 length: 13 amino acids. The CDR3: CASSDRTHTEAFF. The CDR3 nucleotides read TGTGCCAGCAGTGATCGGACCCACACTGAAGCTTTCTTT.

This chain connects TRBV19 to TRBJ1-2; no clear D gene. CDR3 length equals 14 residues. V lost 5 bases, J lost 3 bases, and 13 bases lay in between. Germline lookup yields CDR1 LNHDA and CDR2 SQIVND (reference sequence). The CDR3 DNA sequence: TGTGCCAGTAGTGACTCCAGACGGTACTATGGCTACACCTTC. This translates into CASSDSRRYYGYTF.

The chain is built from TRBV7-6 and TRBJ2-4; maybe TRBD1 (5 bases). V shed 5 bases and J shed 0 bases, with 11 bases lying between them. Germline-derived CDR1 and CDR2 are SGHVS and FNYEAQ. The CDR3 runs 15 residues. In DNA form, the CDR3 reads TGTGCCAGCAGCCCTACAGGTGTAGCCAAAAACATTCAGTACTTC. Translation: CASSPTGVAKNIQYF.

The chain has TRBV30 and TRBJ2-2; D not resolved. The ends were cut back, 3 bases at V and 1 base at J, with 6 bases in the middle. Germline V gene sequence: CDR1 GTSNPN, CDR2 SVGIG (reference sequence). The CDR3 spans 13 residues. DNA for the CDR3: TGTGCCTGGAGGGCGCTGAACACCGGGGAGCTGTTTTTT. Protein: CAWRALNTGELFF.

CDR3 sequence (DNA): TGTGCCTGGACAGCTAATTCACCCCTCCACTTT. Its translation is CAWTANSPLHF. The rearrangement joins TRBV30 to TRBJ1-6; unclear D gene. The V gene lost 4 bases and the J gene lost 6 bases, with 4 bases spanning the gap. The CDR3 spans 11 residues. Germline V CDR1 and CDR2: GTSNPN, SVGIG (reference sequence).

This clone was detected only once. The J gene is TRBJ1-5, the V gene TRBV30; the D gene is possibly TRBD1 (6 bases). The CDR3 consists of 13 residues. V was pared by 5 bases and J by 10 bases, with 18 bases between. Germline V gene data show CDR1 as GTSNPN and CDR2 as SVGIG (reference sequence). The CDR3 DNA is TGTGCCTGGGGGCTACAGGGAAGCTATCCCCAGCATTTT. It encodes CAWGLQGSYPQHF.

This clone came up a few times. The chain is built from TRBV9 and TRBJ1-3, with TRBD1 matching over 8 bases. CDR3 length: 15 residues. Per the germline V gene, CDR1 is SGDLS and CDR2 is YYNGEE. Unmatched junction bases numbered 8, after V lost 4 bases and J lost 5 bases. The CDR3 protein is CASSSQGASRNTIYF. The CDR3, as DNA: TGTGCCAGCAGCTCCCAGGGGGCGAGTAGAAACACCATATATTTT.